Shown below are 20 T cell receptor beta chains from a single sample sequenced in a study of blood T cell repertoires in COVID-19. Sequencing used immunoSEQ multiplex PCR; TCRdb keeps in-frame clones, though not all of them. This table holds about 120,000 clones, around 81% found once. Material for sequencing was peripheral blood. These receptors were obtained from a woman in her forties or fifties with acute or convalescent COVID-19.

This chain joins TRBV15 and TRBJ2-7, with D unresolved. CDR1 is LNHNV and CDR2 is YYDKDF in the germline V gene (reference sequence). The CDR3 has 16 amino acids. Trimming stripped 1 base from V and 3 bases from J, with 16 bases between. The CDR3 DNA reads as TGTGCCACCAGCAGAGCTTTGACACGAGATGACTACGAGCAGTACTTC. Translation gives CATSRALTRDDYEQYF.

The J gene is TRBJ2-1, the V gene TRBV5-5; TRBD2 is a possible D gene (6 bases). V shed 0 bases and J shed 6 bases, with 13 bases lying between them. This CDR3 has 15 residues. The germline V gene has CDR1 SGHKS and CDR2 YYEKEE (reference sequence). CDR3: CASSLAPGVRNEQFF. The CDR3 DNA sequence: TGTGCCAGCAGCTTGGCCCCGGGAGTTCGCAATGAGCAGTTCTTC.

The chain is built from TRBV29-1 and TRBJ2-5; 11 bases align to TRBD1. This CDR3 is 17 amino acids long. Germline values: CDR1 SQVTM, CDR2 ANQGSEA. V was pared by 4 bases and J by 3 bases, with 13 bases of the junction left unmatched. The CDR3 loop reads CSVGNPYGQGAKETQYF. The CDR3 DNA follows: TGCAGCGTTGGGAACCCGTATGGACAGGGGGCAAAAGAGACCCAGTACTTC. Combining the CDR3 with reference TRBV29-1 and TRBJ2-5 gives the whole variable domain SAVISQKPSRDICQRGTSLTIQCQVDSQVTMMFWYRQQPGQSLTLIATANQGSEATYESGFVIDKFPISRPNLTFSTLTVSNMSPEDSSIYLCSVGNPYGQGAKETQYFGPGTRLLVL.

CDR3 sequence (DNA): TGTGCCAGCACCCGGCGAGGGAACTGGGGCCAAGAGACCCAGTACTTC. Residues: CASTRRGNWGQETQYF. V usage is TRBV7-9 and J usage is TRBJ2-5; possible D gene TRBD2, 5 bases. Per germline, CDR1 SEHNR and CDR2 FQNEAQ (reference sequence). V lost 7 bases to trimming and J lost 1 base, with 19 bases between them. This CDR3 spans 16 amino acids. Full variable domain (missing parts from reference TRBV7-9 and TRBJ2-5): DTGVSQNPRHKITKRGQNVTFRCDPISEHNRLYWYRQTLGQGPEFLTYFQNEAQLEKSRLLSDRFSAERPKGSFSTLEIQRTEQGDSAMYLCASTRRGNWGQETQYFGPGTRLLVL.

The chain employs TRBV25-1 and TRBJ1-6; maybe TRBD1 (6 bases). This CDR3 region has 13 residues. The germline CDR1 and CDR2 sequences are MGHDK and SYGVNS. Trimming removed 6 bases at V and 5 bases at J, with 8 bases between. The CDR3 DNA reads as TGTGCCAGCAGCCGGGACAATAATTCACCCCTCCACTTT. It yields the protein CASSRDNNSPLHF.

A remark on this clone: Other DNA variants within this sample encode the same CDR3. This sequence joins TRBV7-9 and TRBJ1-6, with D maybe TRBD1 (6 bases). Trimming took 4 bases from V and 6 from J, leaving 7 bases between them. The CDR3 extends over 13 amino acids. The V gene's germline CDR1 is SEHNR and CDR2 FQNEAQ (reference sequence). The CDR3 here is CASSSRGNSPLHF. CDR3 sequence (DNA): TGTGCCAGCAGCTCCAGGGGTAATTCACCCCTCCACTTT.

This clone has a count of ten or more. The rearrangement links TRBV28 to TRBJ2-7; unclear D gene. Trimming took 5 bases from V and 6 from J, leaving 14 bases between them. The CDR3 is 13 residues long. Per the germline V gene, CDR1 is MDHEN and CDR2 is SYDVKM. Here the CDR3 reads CASSRPTIIEQYF. The CDR3 coding sequence is TGTGCCAGCAGTCGGCCAACTATCATCGAGCAGTACTTC.

This clone was seen a few times. The rearrangement uses TRBV24-1 and TRBJ2-7; D is possibly TRBD1 (6 bases). V lost 3 bases and J lost 3, with 8 bases in between. The CDR3 sequence is 13 residues long. CDR1 is KGHDR, CDR2 SFDVKD, per germline. The CDR3 DNA reads TGTGCCACCAGTGATCTACAGGGCTACGAGCAGTACTTC. Translated: CATSDLQGYEQYF.

V gene TRBV4-1 combines with J gene TRBJ2-2; TRBD2 is a possible D gene (6 bases). The CDR3 is 15 residues long. The V gene lost 2 bases and the J gene lost 4 bases, with 11 bases spanning the gap. CDR1 is MGHRA and CDR2 is YSYEKL in the germline V gene. The CDR3 coding sequence is TGCGCCAGCAGCCAACCGGGAGCGGGCACCGGGGAGCTGTTTTTT. Amino acids: CASSQPGAGTGELFF.

V usage is TRBV19 and J usage is TRBJ2-2; 10 positions match TRBD2. Germline V lookup: CDR1 LNHDA, CDR2 SQIVND (reference sequence). V lost 6 bases, J lost 5 bases, and 6 bases stayed unmatched. This CDR3 has 15 amino acids. The CDR3 sequence: CASSKRGGLTGELFF. CDR3 coding DNA: TGTGCCAGTAGCAAGCGGGGGGGACTAACCGGGGAGCTGTTTTTT.

The chain combines TRBV10-3 with TRBJ1-2; D not certain. The CDR3 sequence is 13 residues long. Trimming stripped 0 bases from V and 5 bases from J, with 7 bases between. Germline loops: CDR1 ENHRY, CDR2 SYGVKD. CDR3 amino acids: CAISESFGYGYTF. The CDR3, as DNA: TGTGCCATCAGTGAGTCGTTCGGTTATGGCTACACCTTC.

The V gene is TRBV24-1, the J gene TRBJ2-3; TRBD2 aligns across 11 bases. The CDR3 length is 15 residues. The V gene end was trimmed by 0 bases and the J gene end by 7 bases; junction bases not matched to a gene: 2. Germline CDR1 and CDR2: KGHDR and SFDVKD. Here the CDR3 reads CATSDLASGRHTQYF. The CDR3 DNA reads TGTGCCACCAGTGATTTGGCTAGCGGGAGGCATACGCAGTATTTT.

The chain employs TRBV11-2 and TRBJ1-4, with 10 bases matching TRBD1. V shed 3 bases, J shed 7 bases, and the junction held 2 bases outside the gene matches. The CDR3 is made up of 14 amino acids. The germline V gene encodes CDR1 SGHAT and CDR2 FQNNGV. Here the CDR3 reads CASSLTGGTEKLFF. The DNA for the CDR3 is TGTGCCAGCAGCTTGACAGGGGGCACTGAAAAACTGTTTTTT.

This chain connects TRBV11-2 to TRBJ1-2; D uncertain. CDR3 length: 14 amino acids. In germline, CDR1 is SGHAT, CDR2 FQNNGV. V was cut by 1 base and J by 7 bases, with 13 bases left in between. The CDR3 DNA reads TGTGCCAGCAGCTTAGGCAGCCGCGGTCTTGGCTACACCTTC. This translates into CASSLGSRGLGYTF.

Comments on this clone: A much larger clone is a single base away; this may be a read error. The chain joins TRBV5-5 to TRBJ1-5; TRBD1 agrees at 7 bases. V trimming: 3 bases; J trimming: 1 base; junction bases outside the gene matches: 1. The CDR3 runs 14 residues. Germline CDR1 SGHKS, CDR2 YYEKEE (reference sequence). The DNA for the CDR3 is TGTGCCAGCAGCTCGGGACAGAGCAATCAGCCCCAGCATTTT. Protein product: CASSSGQSNQPQHF.

This rearrangement joins TRBV3-1 (or the pseudogene TRBV3-2) to TRBJ2-5; D gene unclear. The V gene's germline CDR1 is LGHDT and CDR2 YNNKEL (reference sequence). The CDR3 loop spans 15 amino acids. Deletions cut 0 bases from V and 5 bases from J, with 13 bases between. The CDR3 DNA sequence: TGTGCCAGCAGCCAAGACGCGCGTAATGTTGAGACCCAGTACTTC. It is translated as CASSQDARNVETQYF.

The chain recombines TRBV30 with TRBJ2-7; D is unresolved. Germline V gives CDR1 GTSNPN, CDR2 SVGIG (reference sequence). The V end was cut by 0 bases, the J end by 2 bases, with 11 bases between. The length of the CDR3 is 14 residues. The CDR3 sequence: CAWSVYRRTYEQYF. CDR3 in DNA: TGTGCCTGGAGTGTATATAGGCGGACCTACGAGCAGTACTTC.

V and J are TRBV21-1 and TRBJ2-5; the table names TRBD1, a call not compared with the DNA. TRBV21-1 is annotated as a pseudogene. The CDR3 runs to 14 residues. The CDR3 region is CASSEGRGQETQYF. The CDR3 DNA is TGTGCCAGCAGCGAAGGCAGGGGGCAAGAGACCCAGTACTTC.

The V call is TRBV30, the J call TRBJ2-2; 11 bases line up with TRBD2. V lost 3 bases and J lost 4; bases outside the gene matches: 4. Germline CDR1 reads GTSNPN; CDR2 reads SVGIG (reference sequence). CDR3 length: 15 residues. The DNA for the CDR3 is TGTGCCTGGAGGGAGGGACTAGCGGCCACCGGGGAGCTGTTTTTT. This codes for CAWREGLAATGELFF.

The chain carries TRBV2 and TRBJ1-6, with TRBD1 matching over 10 bases. The ends lost 6 bases at V and 7 bases at J; junction bases unmatched: 6. This CDR3 is 15 amino acids long. Germline V gene data show CDR1 as SNHLY and CDR2 as FYNNEI. The CDR3 nucleotides read TGTGCCAGCAGAGGATCGGGACAGGGGAATTCACCCCTCCACTTT. As protein: CASRGSGQGNSPLHF.